These 11 T cell receptor beta chains share one sample of origin, sequenced in a study of OX40 agonist ivuxolimab in advanced cancers. Profiled with immunoSEQ multiplex PCR; TCRdb holds only in-frame clones, not every one. Of about 33,000 clones in the sample, approximately 90% are singletons; the top ten hold less than 4.5%. Material: CD4+ or CD8+ T cells sorted from blood, obtained in a trial of the OX40 agonist ivuxolimab. These receptors originate from an adult with an advanced solid tumor such as melanoma, head and neck, liver or kidney cancer.

The V call is TRBV11-2, the J call TRBJ2-6; TRBD1 agrees at 9 bases. J lost 4 bases, V lost 2 bases, and 3 bases had no gene match. The CDR3 runs 16 residues. Per germline, CDR1 SGHAT and CDR2 FQNNGV. CDR3 loop: CASSLRTGVGANVLTF. The CDR3 nucleotides are TGTGCCAGCAGCTTACGGACAGGGGTCGGGGCCAACGTCCTGACTTTC.

This chain connects TRBV9 to TRBJ2-1; D not certain. Between the trimmed V and J ends, which lost 4 bases and 3 bases, there was a span of 14 bases. This CDR3 has 15 amino acids. CDR1 SGDLS and CDR2 YYNGEE come from the germline V gene. CDR3 sequence (DNA): TGTGCCAGCAGCCCCCATCTGACTTACTACAATGAGCAGTTCTTC. Translation: CASSPHLTYYNEQFF.

V is TRBV6-5 and J is TRBJ2-7; no firm D call. Germline lookup yields CDR1 MNHEY and CDR2 SVGAGI. The V end was cut by 4 bases, the J end by 6 bases, with 10 bases between. The CDR3 has 12 residues. In DNA form, the CDR3 reads TGTGCCAGCAGTTCGAACCTGGGCGAGCAGTACTTC. This sequence encodes CASSSNLGEQYF.

The chain has TRBV11-2 and TRBJ1-1; no clear D gene. Deletions cut 1 base from V and 1 base from J, with 4 bases between. This CDR3 contains 13 residues. Germline CDR1 and CDR2: SGHAT and FQNNGV. DNA for the CDR3: TGTGCCAGCAGCTTAGGAGGGAACACTGAAGCTTTCTTT. Its protein is CASSLGGNTEAFF.

Comment on this clone: A read error may produce the germline difference seen at one junction end. This chain uses TRBV6-5 with TRBJ2-1; TRBD2 matches at 9 bases. CDR1 MNHEY and CDR2 SVGAGI come from the germline V gene. The CDR3 has 13 residues. This chain's CDR3 is CACRAGGNNEQFF. CDR3 bases: TGTGCCTGCAGGGCGGGGGGGAACAATGAGCAGTTCTTC.

The genes are TRBV7-9 and TRBJ1-1; 11 bases are a match to TRBD1. The CDR3 runs to 15 residues. Trimming removed 7 bases from V and 10 bases from J; junction bases left unmatched: 14. Germline values: CDR1 SEHNR, CDR2 FQNEAQ (reference sequence). CDR3 sequence reads: CASTKTPGQGVGAFF. CDR3 nucleotides: TGTGCCAGCACCAAAACCCCGGGACAGGGGGTCGGAGCTTTCTTT.

The chain is built from TRBV5-1 and TRBJ2-1; D remains unclear. The CDR3 is 15 residues long. Trimming removed 4 bases at V and 0 bases at J, with 11 bases between. CDR1 SGHRS and CDR2 YFSETQ come from the germline V gene. CDR3 in DNA: TGCGCCAGCAGCCCCCAGTCAAGCTCCTACAATGAGCAGTTCTTC. This codes for CASSPQSSSYNEQFF.

V gene TRBV11-2 combines with J gene TRBJ2-1; no clear D gene. This CDR3 is built from 14 residues. Trimming took 5 bases from V and 8 from J, leaving 16 bases between them. Per germline, CDR1 SGHAT and CDR2 FQNNGV. This CDR3 is CASSPLRSRYEQFF. The CDR3 DNA reads as TGTGCCAGCAGCCCCCTTAGGAGTAGGTATGAGCAGTTCTTC.

The genes are TRBV18 and TRBJ1-2; D remains unclear. From germline, CDR1 is KGHSH and CDR2 LQKENI. The CDR3 has 16 amino acids. Between the trimmed V and J ends, which lost 6 bases and 5 bases, there was a span of 22 bases. The chain's CDR3 is CASSHGSVEAKYGYTF. CDR3 bases: TGTGCCAGCTCTCACGGGTCGGTGGAAGCCAAATATGGCTACACCTTC. Combining the CDR3 with reference TRBV18 and TRBJ1-2 gives the whole variable domain NAGVMQNPRHLVRRRGQEARLRCSPMKGHSHVYWYRQLPEEGLKFMVYLQKENIIDESGMPKERFSAEFPKEGPSILRIQQVVRGDSAAYFCASSHGSVEAKYGYTFGSGTRLTVV.

V usage is TRBV2 and J usage is TRBJ2-7; 7 positions agree with TRBD1. This CDR3 has 13 residues. J lost 3 bases, V lost 3 bases, and 2 bases had no gene match. CDR1 is SNHLY, CDR2 FYNNEI, per germline. The CDR3, as DNA: TGTGCCAGCAGTGAGGGACAGATCTACGAGCAGTACTTC. Translating it yields CASSEGQIYEQYF. Using reference TRBV2 and TRBJ2-7 for the parts outside the CDR3, the full variable domain is EPEVTQTPSHQVTQMGQEVILRCVPISNHLYFYWYRQILGQKVEFLVSFYNNEISEKSEIFDDQFSVERPDGSNFTLKIRSTKLEDSAMYFCASSEGQIYEQYFGPGTRLTVT.

The J gene is TRBJ2-5, the V gene TRBV9, with 9 positions matching TRBD2. This CDR3 has 15 residues. Trimming cost V 0 bases and J 0 bases; bases outside gene matches: 0. Germline CDR1 reads SGDLS; CDR2 reads YYNGEE. Here the CDR3 DNA reads TGTGCCAGCAGCGTAGGACTAGCGGACCAAGAGACCCAGTACTTC. Amino acids: CASSVGLADQETQYF.